Listed below are T cell receptor beta chains from one sample, sequenced in a study of T cell responses to AZD1222 COVID-19 vaccine. The assay was immunoSEQ multiplex PCR, and TCRdb's table has in-frame clones only and misses some. The sample carries fewer than 150,000 clones, around 89% recorded once. Sequencing used peripheral blood, obtained 28 days after the second AZD1222 dose. All receptors come from an adult who received the AZD1222 COVID-19 vaccine. Each CDR3 is given with its conserved first and last residue. The D gene is left open where the match is weak. Part of the rows lack a size; the others show once, few, many or a class for expanded clones.

j_gene: TRBJ1-3; abundance: NA; d_gene: NA; v_gene: TRBV4-1; CDR3nt: TGCGCCAGCAGCCCTCGGCAGGGGACTGGAAACACCATATATTTT; CDR3aa: CASSPRQGTGNTIYF
j_gene: TRBJ2-4; abundance: NA; d_gene: TRBD2; v_gene: TRBV6-2/TRBV6-3; CDR3nt: TGTGCCAGCAGTACCAAGACTAGCGGGGATATAAGGGCCAAAAACATTCAGTACTTC; CDR3aa: CASSTKTSGDIRAKNIQYF
j_gene: TRBJ1-1; abundance: NA; d_gene: TRBD1; v_gene: TRBV6-5; CDR3nt: TGTGCCAGCAGTTACGTGTCAGGGGGCTTGGAAGCTTTCTTT; CDR3aa: CASSYVSGGLEAFF
j_gene: TRBJ1-1; abundance: NA; d_gene: NA; v_gene: TRBV13; CDR3nt: TGTGCCAGCAGCTTTAGGGCCGGGGCGCTGATAGGGCAGGATGAGAACACTGAAGCTTTCTTT; CDR3aa: CASSFRAGALIGQDENTEAFF
j_gene: TRBJ1-6; abundance: NA; d_gene: NA; v_gene: TRBV11-2; CDR3nt: TGTGCCAGCAGCTTAGATTCGGCGTCACCCCTCCACTTT; CDR3aa: CASSLDSASPLHF
j_gene: TRBJ2-1; abundance: NA; d_gene: NA; v_gene: TRBV25-1; CDR3nt: TGTGCCAGCAGGGGTGGAAACAATGAGCAGTTCTTC; CDR3aa: CASRGGNNEQFF
j_gene: TRBJ1-5; abundance: NA; d_gene: NA; v_gene: TRBV4-3; CDR3nt: TGCGCCAGCAGCCTTAAACGAGGCGGGGCCCAGCATTTT; CDR3aa: CASSLKRGGAQHF
j_gene: TRBJ2-1; abundance: NA; d_gene: NA; v_gene: TRBV14; CDR3nt: TGTGCCAGCAGCCAAGTTGGATACTCCCAGTTCTTC; CDR3aa: CASSQVGYSQFF
j_gene: TRBJ2-5; abundance: NA; d_gene: TRBD2; v_gene: TRBV19; CDR3nt: TGTGCCAGTAGTAACACCGGGACTAGGGAGACCCAGTACTTC; CDR3aa: CASSNTGTRETQYF
j_gene: TRBJ2-7; abundance: NA; d_gene: TRBD2; v_gene: TRBV27; CDR3nt: TGTGCCAGCAGTTCTGGGACTAGCGGGGTGAACTACGAGCAGTACTTC; CDR3aa: CASSSGTSGVNYEQYF
j_gene: TRBJ1-4; abundance: NA; d_gene: NA; v_gene: TRBV18; CDR3nt: TGTGCCAGCTCACCGGAGGGTGTTAGCGTAAAACTGTTTTTT; CDR3aa: CASSPEGVSVKLFF
j_gene: TRBJ2-7; abundance: NA; d_gene: TRBD2; v_gene: TRBV5-6; CDR3nt: TGTGCCAGCAGCTTGTTCCGGGAGGGCCACTACGAGCAGTACTTC; CDR3aa: CASSLFREGHYEQYF
j_gene: TRBJ1-1; abundance: NA; d_gene: TRBD1; v_gene: TRBV4-1; CDR3nt: TGCGCCAGCAGCCAAGGGGACAGGGTGAGGACTGAAGCTTTCTTT; CDR3aa: CASSQGDRVRTEAFF
j_gene: TRBJ2-5; abundance: few; d_gene: NA; v_gene: TRBV5-1; CDR3nt: TGCGCCAGCAGCTTAGGCTACCCAGGACAAGAGACCCAGTACTTC; CDR3aa: CASSLGYPGQETQYF
j_gene: TRBJ2-5; abundance: NA; d_gene: TRBD1; v_gene: TRBV2; CDR3nt: TGTGCCAGCAGCCGGGACAGGGTGGAGACCCAGTACTTC; CDR3aa: CASSRDRVETQYF
j_gene: TRBJ1-4; abundance: NA; d_gene: TRBD1; v_gene: TRBV11-2; CDR3nt: TGTGCCAGCAGCTTCACAGGGGCTGATGAAAAACTGTTTTTT; CDR3aa: CASSFTGADEKLFF
j_gene: TRBJ2-7; abundance: once; d_gene: NA; v_gene: TRBV19; CDR3nt: TGTGCCAGTAGTATCTCAGTCTACGAGCAGTACTTC; CDR3aa: CASSISVYEQYF
j_gene: TRBJ1-2; abundance: NA; d_gene: NA; v_gene: TRBV20-1; CDR3nt: TGCAGTGCTAGTCGCCCGGGGGGGGGCCACGGCTACACCTTC; CDR3aa: CSASRPGGGHGYTF
j_gene: TRBJ2-6; abundance: NA; d_gene: NA; v_gene: TRBV11-2; CDR3nt: TGTGCCAGCAGCCCAGGGACTGGGGCCAACGTCCTGACTTTC; CDR3aa: CASSPGTGANVLTF
j_gene: TRBJ1-4; abundance: NA; d_gene: TRBD1; v_gene: TRBV30; CDR3nt: TGTGCCTGGAGCCTACCAGGGGGAGGGGAAAAACTGTTTTTT; CDR3aa: CAWSLPGGGEKLFF
j_gene: TRBJ2-6; abundance: NA; d_gene: NA; v_gene: TRBV6-2/TRBV6-3; CDR3nt: TGTGCCAGCAGTTACCTCAGTAGTCCCAACGTCCTGACTTTC; CDR3aa: CASSYLSSPNVLTF
j_gene: TRBJ2-7; abundance: NA; d_gene: NA; v_gene: TRBV6-1; CDR3nt: TGTGCCAGCAGTGAACGGGCCTCCTACGAGCAGTACTTC; CDR3aa: CASSERASYEQYF
j_gene: TRBJ1-1; abundance: NA; d_gene: NA; v_gene: TRBV19; CDR3nt: TGTGCCAGTAGTATATGGGGCCACCTGGGCACTGAAGCTTTCTTT; CDR3aa: CASSIWGHLGTEAFF
j_gene: TRBJ1-1; abundance: NA; d_gene: NA; v_gene: TRBV24-1; CDR3nt: TGTGCCACCCGTGGTGTGGGGAACACTGAAGCTTTCTTT; CDR3aa: CATRGVGNTEAFF
j_gene: TRBJ2-7; abundance: NA; d_gene: NA; v_gene: TRBV2; CDR3nt: TGTGCCAGCAACGTGGCCCAGGGCTACGAGCAGTACTTC; CDR3aa: CASNVAQGYEQYF
j_gene: TRBJ1-4; abundance: NA; d_gene: TRBD1; v_gene: TRBV15; CDR3nt: TGTGCCACCAGCAGTAGACAGGGCCGTGGAACTAATGAAAAACTGTTTTTT; CDR3aa: CATSSRQGRGTNEKLFF
j_gene: TRBJ2-7; abundance: NA; d_gene: NA; v_gene: TRBV30; CDR3nt: TGTGCCTGGAGTGTGCAGGGCCTGACGGGCGAGCAGTACTTC; CDR3aa: CAWSVQGLTGEQYF
j_gene: TRBJ2-7; abundance: NA; d_gene: NA; v_gene: TRBV18; CDR3nt: TGTGCCAGCTCCCCGAATTTAATACCCACCCACAAGCAGTACTTC; CDR3aa: CASSPNLIPTHKQYF